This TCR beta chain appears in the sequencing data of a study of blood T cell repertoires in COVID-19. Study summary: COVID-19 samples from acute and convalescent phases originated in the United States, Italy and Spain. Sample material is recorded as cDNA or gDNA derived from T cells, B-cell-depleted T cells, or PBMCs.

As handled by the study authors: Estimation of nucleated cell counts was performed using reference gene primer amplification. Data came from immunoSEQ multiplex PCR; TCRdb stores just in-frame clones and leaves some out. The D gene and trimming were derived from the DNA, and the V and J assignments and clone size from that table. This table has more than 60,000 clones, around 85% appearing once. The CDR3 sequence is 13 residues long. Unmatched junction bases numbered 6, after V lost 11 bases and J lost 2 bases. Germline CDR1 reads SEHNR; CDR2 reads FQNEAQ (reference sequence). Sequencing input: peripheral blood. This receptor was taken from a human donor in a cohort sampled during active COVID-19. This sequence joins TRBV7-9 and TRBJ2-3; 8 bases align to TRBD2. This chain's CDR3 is CAAPGGLTDTQYF. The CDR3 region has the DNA TGTGCCGCCCCGGGGGGGCTCACAGATACGCAGTATTTT.